These 20 T cell receptor beta chains came from one sample sequenced in a study of blood T cell repertoires in COVID-19. Clones were sequenced by immunoSEQ multiplex PCR, and TCRdb holds only the in-frame ones, with some missing. The sample lists about 490,000 clones, approximately 83% occurring once. Sample: peripheral blood. The receptors stem from a human donor in a cohort sampled during active COVID-19.

This rearrangement joins TRBV7-3 to TRBJ2-2, with 8 positions matching TRBD2. CDR1 is SGHTA, CDR2 FQGTGA, per germline. The CDR3 covers 17 residues. J was trimmed by 2 bases and V by 1 base; bases with no gene match: 6. The CDR3 protein is CASSLNPSGSNTGELFF. The CDR3 DNA follows: TGTGCCAGCAGCTTAAATCCCAGCGGGAGTAACACCGGGGAGCTGTTTTTT.

V is TRBV7-2 and J is TRBJ1-5; D remains ambiguous. V was cut by 5 bases and J by 3 bases, with 11 bases left in between. Germline V CDR1 and CDR2: SGHTA, FQGNSA. CDR3 length: 14 residues. The CDR3 nucleotides are TGTGCCAGCAGCCCTCAGTCCGCCAATCAGCCCCAGCATTTT. This encodes CASSPQSANQPQHF.

The chain couples TRBV18 to TRBJ2-1, with 10 bases identical to TRBD1. The CDR3 is 15 residues long. Germline loops: CDR1 KGHSH, CDR2 LQKENI. V shed 3 bases, J shed 3 bases, and the junction held 2 bases outside the gene matches. The CDR3 sequence: CASSPGDRGYNEQFF. In DNA form, the CDR3 reads TGTGCCAGCTCACCCGGGGACAGGGGCTACAATGAGCAGTTCTTC.

V is TRBV14 and J is TRBJ1-2; D call uncertain. CDR1 and CDR2 from the germline V gene are SGHDN and FVKESK. The CDR3 consists of 15 residues. The V end lost 0 bases, the J end lost 4 bases, and 12 bases lay between the germline ends. CDR3 region: CASSQDMADRYGYTF. The CDR3 nucleotides are TGTGCCAGCAGCCAAGATATGGCGGATCGCTATGGCTACACCTTC. The whole variable domain, remainder taken from reference TRBV14 and TRBJ1-2, is EAGVTQFPSHSVIEKGQTVTLRCDPISGHDNLYWYRRVMGKEIKFLLHFVKESKQDESGMPNNRFLAERTGGTYSTLKVQPAELEDSGVYFCASSQDMADRYGYTFGSGTRLTVV.

V usage is TRBV28 and J usage is TRBJ2-7, with 7 bases that match TRBD2. This CDR3 is 16 amino acids long. Unmatched junction bases numbered 10, after V lost 3 bases and J lost 2 bases. Germline CDR1 MDHEN, CDR2 SYDVKM. The CDR3 coding sequence is TGTGCCAGCAGTTTCGCCGGGGGGAGAACTGCCTACGAGCAGTACTTC. Protein sequence: CASSFAGGRTAYEQYF.

The genes are TRBV9 and TRBJ2-3; 9 bases are shared with TRBD2. V lost 0 bases to trimming and J lost 5 bases; unmatched junction nucleotides: 13. Germline V gives CDR1 SGDLS, CDR2 YYNGEE. This CDR3 is 18 amino acids long. The CDR3 bases are TGTGCCAGCAGCGTAGAGACTAGCGGTCCTTACGCGGGAGATACGCAGTATTTT. This gives the protein CASSVETSGPYAGDTQYF.

This sequence joins TRBV15 and TRBJ1-2, with 7 positions matching TRBD1. The CDR3 covers 15 residues. CDR1 and CDR2 from the germline V gene are LNHNV and YYDKDF (reference sequence). The junction had 10 bases not matched to a gene; V was cut back by 5 bases and J by 4 bases. DNA for the CDR3: TGTGCCACCAGCGATCGACAGGGAACTCTCTATGGCTACACCTTC. Encoded protein: CATSDRQGTLYGYTF.

The chain carries TRBV25-1 and TRBJ2-1; a weak D match, TRBD2 (7 bases). Germline CDR1 and CDR2: MGHDK and SYGVNS. The CDR3 runs to 17 residues. Trimming stripped 3 bases from V and 3 bases from J, with 18 bases between. CDR3 sequence: CASSDYRGGGDYNEQFF. As DNA, the CDR3 is TGTGCCAGCAGTGATTATAGGGGGGGAGGGGACTACAATGAGCAGTTCTTC.

The chain joins TRBV18 to TRBJ1-4; D is possibly TRBD1 (5 bases). V shed 3 bases and J shed 6 bases, with 8 bases lying between them. This CDR3 spans 13 amino acids. Germline V gene lookup returns CDR1 KGHSH and CDR2 LQKENI. The CDR3 protein is CASSPPTDEKLFF. CDR3 bases: TGTGCCAGCTCACCCCCGACAGATGAAAAACTGTTTTTT.

The chain joins TRBV5-1 to TRBJ2-7; possible D gene TRBD2, 6 bases. The germline gives CDR1 SGHRS, CDR2 YFSETQ. Trimming stripped 5 bases from V and 3 bases from J, with 15 bases between. The CDR3 is 14 amino acids. This chain's CDR3 is CASSTNRGIYEQYF. As DNA, the CDR3 is TGCGCCAGCAGTACGAATCGCGGGATCTACGAGCAGTACTTC.

The V and J genes are TRBV5-1 and TRBJ2-7; TRBD1 matches 8 bases. With V trimmed by 0 bases and J by 7 bases, 9 bases remained unmatched. From germline, CDR1 is SGHRS and CDR2 YFSETQ. The CDR3 consists of 15 residues. CDR3 DNA sequence: TGCGCCAGCAGCTTGGCAGGGGGCTATGCGAGGGAGCAGTACTTC. It codes for CASSLAGGYAREQYF.

The chain joins TRBV10-3 to TRBJ2-2; D remains ambiguous. The CDR3 is 15 residues long. Trimming left V 1 base short and J 3 bases short, with 9 bases between. The germline CDR1 and CDR2 sequences are ENHRY and SYGVKD. The CDR3 loop reads CAISEFPTDTGELFF. CDR3 nucleotide sequence: TGTGCCATCAGTGAGTTCCCCACAGACACCGGGGAGCTGTTTTTT.

The gene calls are TRBV9 and TRBJ2-1; tentatively, D is TRBD2 (7 bases). Trimming cost V 2 bases and J 3 bases, with 24 bases left between them. This CDR3 is built from 19 residues. CDR1 is SGDLS, CDR2 YYNGEE, per germline. CDR3 in amino acids: CASSVRGGSGPPSYNEQFF. CDR3 bases: TGTGCCAGCAGCGTTAGGGGGGGTAGCGGGCCCCCTAGCTACAATGAGCAGTTCTTC.

This clone was found a few times. The rearrangement joins TRBV6-5 to TRBJ2-7; 10 bases are a match to TRBD2. The length of the CDR3 is 15 residues. After removal of 8 bases from V and 0 bases from J, the junction contained 7 bases not matched to a gene. Germline CDR1 is MNHEY and CDR2 is SVGAGI. The CDR3 is CASRLTSGFSYEQYF. In DNA, the CDR3 is TGTGCCAGCCGACTGACTAGCGGGTTCTCCTACGAGCAGTACTTC.

V usage is TRBV6-4 and J usage is TRBJ2-2, with no clear D. Trimming stripped 3 bases from V and 0 bases from J, with 8 bases between. The CDR3 totals 15 residues. CDR1 is MRHNA and CDR2 is SNTAGT in the germline V gene. The CDR3 spells CASSEELANTGELFF. The CDR3 bases are TGTGCCAGCAGTGAGGAGCTAGCGAACACCGGGGAGCTGTTTTTT.

The gene calls are TRBV5-1 and TRBJ2-2; a weak D match, TRBD2 (6 bases). The V and J ends lost 2 bases and 1 base respectively, with 9 bases between them. From germline, CDR1 is SGHRS and CDR2 YFSETQ. CDR3 size: 15 residues. The CDR3 nucleotides read TGCGCCAGCAGCTTTGAGGGAGGGAACACCGGGGAGCTGTTTTTT. As protein: CASSFEGGNTGELFF. The whole variable domain, filled in from reference TRBV5-1 and TRBJ2-2, reads KAGVTQTPRYLIKTRGQQVTLSCSPISGHRSVSWYQQTPGQGLQFLFEYFSETQRNKGNFPGRFSGRQFSNSRSEMNVSTLELGDSALYLCASSFEGGNTGELFFGEGSRLTVL.

The chain has TRBV4-3 and TRBJ1-4, with D tentatively TRBD1 (5 bases). Trimming pared 5 bases from V and 8 bases from J, leaving 15 bases between. The CDR3 runs to 14 residues. CDR1 and CDR2 from the germline V gene are LGHNA and YSLEER. CDR3 sequence (DNA): TGCGCCAGCAGCGCCGGGACTAGCGGAGAAAAACTGTTTTTT. Encoded protein: CASSAGTSGEKLFF.

The V and J genes are TRBV15 and TRBJ2-3; maybe TRBD1 (6 bases). From germline, CDR1 is LNHNV and CDR2 YYDKDF (reference sequence). V lost 3 bases and J lost 9, with 28 bases in between. The CDR3 is 18 residues long. The CDR3 spells CATSRVQGSLPPGMTQYF. The CDR3 DNA reads TGTGCCACCAGCAGGGTTCAGGGGTCGCTCCCGCCCGGGATGACGCAGTATTTT. The full variable domain, completed using reference TRBV15 and TRBJ2-3, is DAMVIQNPRYQVTQFGKPVTLSCSQTLNHNVMYWYQQKSSQAPKLLFHYYDKDFNNEADTPDNFQSRRPNTSFCFLDIRSPGLGDTAMYLCATSRVQGSLPPGMTQYFGPGTRLTVL.

J is TRBJ2-3 and V is TRBV5-5, with TRBD2 matching 11 bases. The CDR3 loop spans 16 amino acids. Germline CDR1 and CDR2: SGHKS and YYEKEE (reference sequence). V shed 1 base and J 4 bases; nucleotides not matched to a gene: 5. In nucleotides, the CDR3 is TGTGCCAGCAGCTTGTTAGCGGGAGGGCAGCCAGATACGCAGTATTTT. Translation gives CASSLLAGGQPDTQYF.

This clone came up once. The CDR3 coding sequence is TGTGCCAGCAGCAGTAGGGAGGGAAACACCATATATTTT. This encodes CASSSREGNTIYF. This chain joins TRBV7-8 and TRBJ1-3; no firm D call. This CDR3 is 13 amino acids long. V dropped 5 bases and J dropped 4 bases, with 9 bases sitting between them. The germline gives CDR1 SGHVS, CDR2 FQNEAQ. The full variable domain, rest sourced from reference TRBV7-8 and TRBJ1-3, is GAGVSQSPRYKVAKRGQDVALRCDPISGHVSLFWYQQALGQGPEFLTYFQNEAQLDKSGLPSDRFFAERPEGSVSTLKIQRTQQEDSAVYLCASSSREGNTIYFGEGSWLTVV.